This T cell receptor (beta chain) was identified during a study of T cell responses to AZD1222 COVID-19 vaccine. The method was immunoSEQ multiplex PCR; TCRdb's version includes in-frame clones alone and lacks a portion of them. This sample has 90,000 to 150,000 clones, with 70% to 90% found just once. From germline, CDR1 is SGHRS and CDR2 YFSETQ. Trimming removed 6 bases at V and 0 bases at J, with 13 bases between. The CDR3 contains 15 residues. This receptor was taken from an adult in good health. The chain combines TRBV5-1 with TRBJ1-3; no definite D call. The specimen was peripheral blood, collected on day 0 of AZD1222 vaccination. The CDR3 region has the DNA TGCGCCAGCACCCCGGGAGGGAACTCTGGAAACACCATATATTTT. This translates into CASTPGGNSGNTIYF. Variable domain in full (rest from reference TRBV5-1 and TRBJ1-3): KAGVTQTPRYLIKTRGQQVTLSCSPISGHRSVSWYQQTPGQGLQFLFEYFSETQRNKGNFPGRFSGRQFSNSRSEMNVSTLELGDSALYLCASTPGGNSGNTIYFGEGSWLTVV.